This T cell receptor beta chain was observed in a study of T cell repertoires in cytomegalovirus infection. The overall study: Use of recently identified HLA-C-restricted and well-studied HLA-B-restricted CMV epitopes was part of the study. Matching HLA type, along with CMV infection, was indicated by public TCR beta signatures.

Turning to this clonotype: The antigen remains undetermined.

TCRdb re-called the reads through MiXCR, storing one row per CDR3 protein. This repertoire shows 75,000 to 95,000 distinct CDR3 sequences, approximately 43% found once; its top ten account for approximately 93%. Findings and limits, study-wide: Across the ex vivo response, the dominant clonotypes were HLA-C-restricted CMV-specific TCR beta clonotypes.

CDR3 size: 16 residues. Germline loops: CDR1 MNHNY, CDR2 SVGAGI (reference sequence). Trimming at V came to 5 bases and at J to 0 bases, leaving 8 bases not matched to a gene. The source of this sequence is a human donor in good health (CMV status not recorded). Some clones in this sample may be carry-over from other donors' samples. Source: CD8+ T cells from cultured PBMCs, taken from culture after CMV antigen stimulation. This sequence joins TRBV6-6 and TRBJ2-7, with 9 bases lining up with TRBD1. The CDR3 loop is CASSGTGTGYSYEQYF. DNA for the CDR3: TGTGCCAGCAGTGGAACCGGGACAGGGTACTCCTACGAGCAGTACTTC.